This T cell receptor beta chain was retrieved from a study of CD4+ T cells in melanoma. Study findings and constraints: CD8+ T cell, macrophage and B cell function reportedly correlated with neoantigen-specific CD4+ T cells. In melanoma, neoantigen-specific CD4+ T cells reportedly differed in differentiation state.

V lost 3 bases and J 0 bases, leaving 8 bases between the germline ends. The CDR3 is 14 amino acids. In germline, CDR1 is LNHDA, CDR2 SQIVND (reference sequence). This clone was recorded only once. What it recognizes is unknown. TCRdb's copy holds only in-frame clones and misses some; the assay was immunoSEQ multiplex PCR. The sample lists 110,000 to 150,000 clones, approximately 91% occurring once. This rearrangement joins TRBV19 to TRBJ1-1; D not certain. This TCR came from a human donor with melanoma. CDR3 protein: CASSIGKMNTEAFF. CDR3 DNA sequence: TGTGCCAGTAGTATCGGAAAGATGAACACTGAAGCTTTCTTT.